This TCR beta chain was identified during a study of T-cell reconstitution after alpha-beta-depleted transplantation in children. Preparing the TCRbeta library involved the use of unique molecular identifiers. TCRdb fed the PCR reads into MiXCR, producing one record per CDR3 protein. The profile covers 300,000 to 400,000 distinct CDR3 sequences, with 15% to 20% appearing a single time and around 38% taken by the ten largest. Findings and caveats of the study: Approximately two months post-transplant, alpha-beta T cells reportedly originated from several hundred expanded graft clones. T-cell counts and diversity were attributed mostly to newly produced T cells one year after transplant. Surviving recipient T cells and intrathymic progenitors accounted for some patients' high TCRbeta diversity at day 60.

Per the germline V gene, CDR1 is SNHLY and CDR2 is FYNNEI. V shed 7 bases and J shed 7 bases, with 11 bases lying between them. The CDR3 totals 13 residues. This clonotype was found a few times. The antigen is undetermined. The starting material was PBMCs, mostly from graft donor cells, obtained 360 days after TCRalphabeta/CD19-depleted stem cell transplant. The TCR was taken from a male patient between 2 and 9 years old who had a stem cell transplant for acute lymphoblastic leukemia, so the T cells may come from the graft donor. V usage is TRBV2 and J usage is TRBJ1-6; no definite D call. This chain's CDR3 is CASKDPNNSPLHF. In nucleotides, the CDR3 is TGTGCCAGCAAGGACCCCAACAATTCACCCCTCCACTTT.